This T cell receptor beta chain was found in a study of T cells after yellow fever vaccination. Study results and caveats: After the booster, about 95% of CD4 and about 90% of CD8 primary-response clones were re-detected. Abundant bulk-population clonotypes could contaminate the FACS-sorted repertoires. By day 5 rather than day 15, the secondary response had peaked, though it was weaker.

A 5'RACE template-switching step, the method used to make TCR cDNA, added a universal primer site and UMIs. A single record per CDR3 protein comes from TCRdb applying MiXCR to the 5' RACE reads. The data hold about 300,000 distinct CDR3 sequences, with 6.5% to 8.5% observed a single time. This clonotype was detected a few times. Its antigen is unidentified. The TCR was taken from a man between 18 and 35 years old who received the YFV17D yellow fever vaccine. The sample consisted of PBMCs, taken around 45 days after the first yellow fever vaccination.

CDR3 sequence: CASSLPLGSGEQYF. CDR3 nucleotides: TGTGCCAGCAGCTTACCGCTTGGGTCAGGGGAGCAGTACTTC. The chain uses TRBV11-2 and TRBJ2-7; weak D call: TRBD1 (5 bases). Trimming cost V 2 bases and J 7 bases, with 15 bases left between them. The CDR3 extends over 14 amino acids. Germline V gene lookup returns CDR1 SGHAT and CDR2 FQNNGV.